Following are 27 T cell receptor beta chains from one sample sequenced in a study of early T cells in non-severe SARS-CoV-2 infection. MiXCR, run by TCRdb on the 5' RACE reads, gives a single entry per CDR3 protein. The sample has 45,000 to 70,000 distinct CDR3 sequences; roughly 8% are singletons. Specimen: whole blood, collected at baseline. Every receptor here comes from an adult who was a healthcare worker with PCR-confirmed SARS-CoV-2 infection or an uninfected control (not recorded which).

In this sample, this clonotype turned up many times. The J gene is TRBJ2-3, the V gene TRBV7-2; TRBD2 matches 11 bases. The CDR3 runs 15 residues. With V trimmed by 3 bases and J by 3 bases, 2 bases remained unmatched. Germline lookup yields CDR1 SGHTA and CDR2 FQGNSA. CDR3 sequence (DNA): TGTGCCAGCAGCTTCCTAGCGGGAGGTACAGATACGCAGTATTTT. This sequence encodes CASSFLAGGTDTQYF.

CDR3 DNA: TGCAGTGCCACGGACAGGGGGCGGAATCAGCCCCAGCATTTT. It codes for CSATDRGRNQPQHF. J is TRBJ1-5 and V is TRBV20-1, with 11 nucleotides matching TRBD1. The germline gives CDR1 DFQATT, CDR2 SNEGSKA (reference sequence). CDR3 length: 14 amino acids. V shed 6 bases and J 4 bases; nucleotides not matched to a gene: 5.

There are many counts of this clonotype. The V call is TRBV5-1, the J call TRBJ2-2, with 9 bases identical to TRBD2. CDR1 and CDR2 from the germline V gene are SGHRS and YFSETQ. J was trimmed by 4 bases and V by 4 bases; bases with no gene match: 11. The length of the CDR3 is 17 residues. CDR3 in amino acids: CASSPGSSGKGTGELFF. CDR3 sequence (DNA): TGCGCCAGCAGCCCGGGGTCTAGCGGGAAGGGCACCGGGGAGCTGTTTTTT.

This clonotype came up many times. The chain joins TRBV12-3 or TRBV12-4 to TRBJ2-2, with 7 positions matching TRBD2. The CDR3 sequence is 16 residues long. V lost 2 bases to trimming and J lost 5 bases; unmatched junction nucleotides: 8. The CDR3 loop reads CASSLLGGGPTGELFF. CDR3 in DNA: TGTGCCAGCAGTTTACTGGGGGGAGGGCCGACCGGGGAGCTGTTTTTT.

The V gene is TRBV6-6, the J gene TRBJ1-3; D call uncertain. The CDR3 consists of 16 residues. Germline CDR1 and CDR2: MNHNY and SVGAGI (reference sequence). Trimming shortened V by 8 bases and J by 5 bases, and 22 bases separated the two germline ends. In DNA, the CDR3 is TGTGCCAGCGGCGGTCCCCAGGTTGGAAATAGAAACACCATATATTTT. This codes for CASGGPQVGNRNTIYF.

The sample holds a few counts of this clonotype. The chain combines TRBV12-3 or TRBV12-4 with TRBJ1-1; unclear D gene. This CDR3 is built from 12 residues. The ends were cut back, 3 bases at V and 3 bases at J, with 5 bases in the middle. Here the CDR3 reads CASSFGDTEAFF. The CDR3 region has the DNA TGTGCCAGCAGTTTCGGGGACACTGAAGCTTTCTTT.

This chain links TRBV2 with TRBJ1-2; maybe TRBD1 (5 bases). The V end was cut by 7 bases, the J end by 0 bases, with 12 bases between. CDR3 length: 14 amino acids. Germline V gene sequence: CDR1 SNHLY, CDR2 FYNNEI. DNA for the CDR3: TGTGCCAGCAAGATGGGGGAAGCTAACTATGGCTACACCTTC. Its protein is CASKMGEANYGYTF.

This clonotype was found many times. The CDR3 DNA reads TGTGCCAGCAGCCAGGGGGGTTCGTACAATGAGCAGTTCTTC. Translating it yields CASSQGGSYNEQFF. The genes are TRBV27 and TRBJ2-1; perhaps TRBD1 as D (7 bases). The V gene's germline CDR1 is MNHEY and CDR2 SMNVEV (reference sequence). Trimming cost V 6 bases and J 4 bases, with 13 bases left between them. The CDR3 has 14 amino acids.

This clonotype has just a few counts. The chain links TRBV7-2 to TRBJ1-1, with 7 bases matching TRBD1. This CDR3 is 14 amino acids long. Trimming cost V 4 bases and J 5 bases; bases outside gene matches: 7. Germline values: CDR1 SGHTA, CDR2 FQGNSA. The CDR3 is CASSSYRGGTEAFF. Written as DNA, the CDR3 is TGTGCCAGCAGCTCGTACAGGGGAGGGACTGAAGCTTTCTTT.

V and J are TRBV6-2 or TRBV6-3 and TRBJ2-1; D may be TRBD1 or TRBD2 (5 bases each). This CDR3 region has 20 residues. The V gene lost 2 bases and the J gene lost 0 bases, with 23 bases spanning the gap. In germline, CDR1 is MNHEY, CDR2 SVGEGT. The CDR3: CASSYRLSRGASSSYNEQFF. CDR3 sequence (DNA): TGTGCCAGCAGTTACCGGCTTTCTAGGGGAGCTAGTAGCTCCTACAATGAGCAGTTCTTC.

The chain employs TRBV2 and TRBJ2-5; 8 nucleotides match TRBD2. Germline lookup yields CDR1 SNHLY and CDR2 FYNNEI. V shed 5 bases and J 1 base; nucleotides not matched to a gene: 6. The CDR3 is made up of 15 amino acids. CDR3 loop: CASSLDSGTQETQYF. The CDR3 nucleotides are TGTGCCAGCAGTCTTGATAGCGGGACCCAAGAGACCCAGTACTTC.

This clonotype was observed a few times. V is TRBV5-4 and J is TRBJ2-7, with 12 bases aligning to TRBD2. The V segment lost 4 bases and the J segment 1 base; nucleotides outside the gene matches: 6. Germline CDR1 SGHNT, CDR2 YYREEE (reference sequence). This CDR3 has 16 amino acids. The CDR3 DNA sequence: TGTGCCAGCAGCGTAGGACTAGCGGGATATTCCTACGAGCAGTACTTC. It yields the protein CASSVGLAGYSYEQYF.

This sequence joins TRBV11-2 and TRBJ2-5; no clear D. V was pared by 0 bases and J by 14 bases, with 16 bases between. From germline, CDR1 is SGHAT and CDR2 FQNNGV. The CDR3 has 13 residues. Here the CDR3 reads CASSLEADLPLYF. The CDR3 nucleotides read TGTGCCAGCAGCTTAGAGGCGGACCTACCTCTCTACTTC.

This clonotype was detected only a few times. The chain links TRBV30 to TRBJ1-2; TRBD1 matches 8 bases. Germline CDR1 and CDR2: GTSNPN and SVGIG (reference sequence). The CDR3 contains 15 residues. J lost 4 bases, V lost 4 bases, and 11 bases had no gene match. The CDR3 bases are TGTGCCTGGAAAGTCTCAGGGGGCGAGGGCTATGGCTACACCTTC. As protein: CAWKVSGGEGYGYTF.

This clonotype was counted between two and nine times. The chain is built from TRBV12-3 or TRBV12-4 and TRBJ2-5, with 11 bases matching TRBD2. The CDR3 consists of 14 residues. Germline trimming cut 6 bases from V and 5 bases from J; bases unmatched to any gene: 5. The CDR3 DNA follows: TGTGCCAGCAGCACTAGCGGGAGCCCGGAGACCCAGTACTTC. Translating it yields CASSTSGSPETQYF.

V and J are TRBV28 and TRBJ2-4; D is ambiguous. The CDR3 totals 14 residues. With 4 bases removed from V and 1 base from J, the gap between germline ends came to 8 bases. Per the germline V gene, CDR1 is MDHEN and CDR2 is SYDVKM. CDR3 coding DNA: TGTGCCAGCAGTTGGGCAGCCGCCAAAAACATTCAGTACTTC. Residues: CASSWAAAKNIQYF.

V is TRBV5-6 and J is TRBJ2-7, with TRBD1 matching over 8 bases. CDR3 length: 15 amino acids. Looked up from germline, CDR1 is SGHDT and CDR2 is YYEEEE. V trimming: 4 bases; J trimming: 0 bases; junction bases outside the gene matches: 6. CDR3 amino acids: CASSPTGGISYEQYF. The CDR3 nucleotides read TGTGCCAGCAGCCCCACAGGGGGAATCTCCTACGAGCAGTACTTC.

This clonotype has at least ten counts. This rearrangement joins TRBV6-5 to TRBJ1-4; perhaps TRBD1 as D (5 bases). Looked up from germline, CDR1 is MNHEY and CDR2 is SVGAGI. CDR3 length: 15 residues. The V and J ends lost 6 bases and 3 bases respectively, with 14 bases between them. The CDR3 is CASRQNRFSNEKLFF. CDR3 nucleotide sequence: TGTGCCAGCAGACAGAACAGGTTTTCTAATGAAAAACTGTTTTTT.

This clonotype was picked up many times. The chain couples TRBV28 to TRBJ2-6, with 10 bases identical to TRBD1. The CDR3 sequence is 18 residues long. CDR1 MDHEN and CDR2 SYDVKM come from the germline V gene. The V segment lost 6 bases and the J segment 5 bases; nucleotides outside the gene matches: 13. The CDR3 DNA reads TGTGCCAGCAGGGGTCCCGGGACAGGGGTAAACTGGGCCAACGTCCTGACTTTC. This gives the protein CASRGPGTGVNWANVLTF. Using reference TRBV28 and TRBJ2-6 for the parts outside the CDR3, the full variable domain is DVKVTQSSRYLVKRTGEKVFLECVQDMDHENMFWYRQDPGLGLRLIYFSYDVKMKEKGDIPEGYSVSREKKERFSLILESASTNQTSMYLCASRGPGTGVNWANVLTFGAGSRLTVL.

This clonotype was counted between two and nine times. V and J are TRBV20-1 and TRBJ2-7; the D gene is possibly TRBD1 (6 bases). The V end was cut by 0 bases, the J end by 6 bases, with 21 bases between. The V gene's germline CDR1 is DFQATT and CDR2 SNEGSKA (reference sequence). CDR3 size: 16 residues. In DNA form, the CDR3 reads TGCAGTGCTAGAGATTACAGGACAGCTTCGGCCATCGAGCAGTACTTC. Protein product: CSARDYRTASAIEQYF.

This clonotype has a count of ten or more. The chain employs TRBV7-8 and TRBJ1-3; D remains unclear. The CDR3 runs to 17 residues. The V gene's germline CDR1 is SGHVS and CDR2 FQNEAQ. V lost 2 bases and J lost 0, with 14 bases in between. CDR3 DNA: TGTGCCAGCAGCTTACTGACACCCCAAGCCTCTGGAAACACCATATATTTT. Translated: CASSLLTPQASGNTIYF.

The chain couples TRBV12-5 to TRBJ1-1, with 7 positions matching TRBD1. The germline V gene encodes CDR1 LGHNT and CDR2 FRNRAP. There are 16 residues in the CDR3. V trimming: 5 bases; J trimming: 0 bases; junction bases outside the gene matches: 9. The CDR3 nucleotides read TGTGCTAGTGGTATCCGGGACAGCAAATTGAACACTGAAGCTTTCTTT. Encoded protein: CASGIRDSKLNTEAFF.

This clonotype was seen repeatedly, ten times or more. The chain recombines TRBV2 with TRBJ2-5; TRBD2 aligns across 16 bases. This CDR3 spans 19 amino acids. Germline V lookup: CDR1 SNHLY, CDR2 FYNNEI. With V trimmed by 5 bases and J by 7 bases, 16 bases remained unmatched. The chain's CDR3 is CASSPGLGTSGRGMWTQYF. DNA for the CDR3: TGTGCCAGCAGTCCGGGACTCGGGACTAGCGGGAGGGGGATGTGGACCCAGTACTTC.

This clonotype was counted a few times. The germline gene is not matched at one end of the junction; a read error may be the cause. The chain links TRBV20-1 to TRBJ1-2; maybe TRBD1 (6 bases). The CDR3 is 12 residues long. CDR1 is DFQATT, CDR2 SNEGSKA, per germline (reference sequence). The CDR3: CSARDEQGSFPF. The DNA for the CDR3 is TGCAGTGCTAGAGATGAACAGGGTAGTTTTCCCTTC.

This clonotype was seen at least ten times. The CDR3 reads CASSQGNEREGQFF. The CDR3 nucleotides are TGTGCCAGCAGTCAGGGGAATGAGCGGGAGGGCCAGTTCTTC. This chain uses TRBV27 with TRBJ2-1, with 10 bases identical to TRBD2. Germline V CDR1 and CDR2: MNHEY, SMNVEV (reference sequence). The CDR3 length is 14 residues. V was clipped by 5 bases and J by 13 bases; unmatched bases: 11.

This clonotype was observed many times. The chain uses TRBV20-1 and TRBJ2-7; 10 nucleotides line up with TRBD2. Losses at the gene ends were 6 bases for V and 4 bases for J; bases not matched to a gene: 12. The CDR3 sequence is 15 residues long. Germline assignment: CDR1 DFQATT and CDR2 SNEGSKA (reference sequence). CDR3 sequence: CSAHKRASGSYEQYF. DNA for the CDR3: TGCAGTGCCCACAAACGGGCTAGCGGGAGTTACGAGCAGTACTTC.

The CDR3 loop is CASSFRYLAKSSYNEQFF. The CDR3 region has the DNA TGTGCCAGCAGTTTTCGCTACTTAGCTAAAAGCTCCTACAATGAGCAGTTCTTC. V gene TRBV28 combines with J gene TRBJ2-1; D ambiguous. The length of the CDR3 is 18 residues. The germline gives CDR1 MDHEN, CDR2 SYDVKM. The V gene lost 3 bases and the J gene lost 0 bases, with 18 bases spanning the gap.